Shown below are 8 T cell receptor beta chains from a single sample sequenced in a study of blood T cell repertoires in COVID-19. The assay was immunoSEQ multiplex PCR, and TCRdb's table has in-frame clones only and misses some. The sample yields approximately 170,000 clones, around 84% seen once. The sequencing sample was made of peripheral blood. The receptors come from a woman older than 75 with COVID-19, enrolled during active disease.

This clone was observed many times. The J gene is TRBJ2-7, the V gene TRBV6-6; unclear D gene. V was cut by 0 bases and J by 6 bases, with 9 bases left in between. Germline lookup yields CDR1 MNHNY and CDR2 SVGAGI (reference sequence). The CDR3 length is 13 residues. The CDR3 reads CASSYSFFIEQYF. The CDR3 bases are TGTGCCAGCAGTTACTCGTTTTTCATCGAGCAGTACTTC.

The chain is built from TRBV4-3 and TRBJ1-2; tentatively, D is TRBD1 (5 bases). The CDR3 runs to 13 residues. V was shortened by 1 base and J by 7 bases, with 10 bases between the two germline ends. In germline, CDR1 is LGHNA, CDR2 YSLEER. The CDR3 DNA follows: TGCGCCAGCAGCCAAGGGCAGGGCTTTGGCTACACCTTC. This gives the protein CASSQGQGFGYTF.

The gene calls are TRBV28 and TRBJ1-6; D is perhaps TRBD1 (5 bases). Trimming cost V 4 bases and J 7 bases, with 17 bases left between them. This CDR3 spans 16 amino acids. The germline gives CDR1 MDHEN, CDR2 SYDVKM. The DNA of the CDR3 is TGTGCCAGCAGTTCAGACCAGGGTAGTGGAAATTCACCCCTCCACTTT. Its protein product is CASSSDQGSGNSPLHF.

The CDR3 bases are TGTGCCAGCACTGGCGGGTACCAAGAGACCCAGTACTTC. It codes for CASTGGYQETQYF. The chain links TRBV5-6 to TRBJ2-5, with D perhaps matching TRBD2 (5 bases). V shed 6 bases and J shed 0 bases, with 9 bases lying between them. The CDR3 covers 13 residues. Germline CDR1 is SGHDT and CDR2 is YYEEEE. Together with reference TRBV5-6 and TRBJ2-5, the CDR3 gives the full variable domain: DAGVTQSPTHLIKTRGQQVTLRCSPKSGHDTVSWYQQALGQGPQFIFQYYEEEERQRGNFPDRFSGHQFPNYSSELNVNALLLGDSALYLCASTGGYQETQYFGPGTRLLVL.

This clone was observed a handful of times. The chain couples TRBV19 to TRBJ2-1; D is possibly TRBD2 (7 bases). The CDR3 sequence is 18 residues long. Trimming shortened V by 1 base and J by 6 bases, and 22 bases separated the two germline ends. Germline CDR1 reads LNHDA; CDR2 reads SQIVND (reference sequence). DNA for the CDR3: TGTGCCAGTAGTATAGCCTGGGGGGGTCAGGGGTTCTTCAATGAGCAGTTCTTC. Translation: CASSIAWGGQGFFNEQFF.

J is TRBJ2-1 and V is TRBV21-1; no DNA check was done on the table's D call, TRBD1. TRBV21-1 represents a pseudogene. CDR3 size: 16 residues. The CDR3 protein is CASNISDRETYNEQFF. As DNA, the CDR3 is TGTGCCAGCAACATATCAGACAGGGAGACTTACAATGAGCAGTTCTTC.

The rearrangement uses TRBV11-2 and TRBJ1-1; D possibly corresponds to TRBD1 (6 bases). From germline, CDR1 is SGHAT and CDR2 FQNNGV. There are 16 residues in the CDR3. The V end was cut by 5 bases, the J end by 4 bases, with 20 bases between. The CDR3 spells CASSGGSTASLTEAFF. The CDR3 DNA reads TGTGCCAGCAGCGGGGGCTCGACAGCTAGCCTCACTGAAGCTTTCTTT.

This clone was seen once. This chain uses TRBV28 with TRBJ1-5; D is unresolved. The CDR3 has 16 residues. The germline V gene has CDR1 MDHEN and CDR2 SYDVKM. The V end was cut by 4 bases, the J end by 0 bases, with 13 bases between. The CDR3 sequence: CASSSRGVYSNQPQHF. The CDR3, as DNA: TGTGCCAGCAGTTCGCGAGGAGTTTATAGCAATCAGCCCCAGCATTTT.